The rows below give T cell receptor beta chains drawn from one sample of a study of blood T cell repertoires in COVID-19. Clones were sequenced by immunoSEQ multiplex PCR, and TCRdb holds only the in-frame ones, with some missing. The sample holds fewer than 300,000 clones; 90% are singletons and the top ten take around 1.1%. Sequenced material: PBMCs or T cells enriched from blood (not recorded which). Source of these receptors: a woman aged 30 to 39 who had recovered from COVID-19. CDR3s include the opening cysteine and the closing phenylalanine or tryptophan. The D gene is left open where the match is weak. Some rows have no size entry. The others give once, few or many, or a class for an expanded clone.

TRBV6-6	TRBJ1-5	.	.	CASSSSINQPQHF	TGTGCCAGCAGTTCTAGCATCAATCAGCCCCAGCATTTT
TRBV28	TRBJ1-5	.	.	CASSLPGLFSNQPQHF	TGTGCCAGCAGTTTACCCGGACTCTTTAGCAATCAGCCCCAGCATTTT
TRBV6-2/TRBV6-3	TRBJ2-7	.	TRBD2	CASSYSGTSSYEQYF	TGTGCCAGCAGTTACTCTGGGACTAGTTCTTACGAGCAGTACTTC
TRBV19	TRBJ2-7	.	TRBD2	CASSAGTSGLYEQYF	TGTGCCAGTAGTGCCGGGACTAGCGGACTCTACGAGCAGTACTTC
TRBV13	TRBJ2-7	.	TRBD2	CASSLWTSGVGVQYF	TGTGCCAGCAGCTTATGGACTAGCGGGGTGGGGGTGCAGTACTTC
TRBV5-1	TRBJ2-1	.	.	CASSLVTGNLNNEQFF	TGCGCCAGCAGCTTGGTAACAGGCAATCTTAACAATGAGCAGTTCTTC
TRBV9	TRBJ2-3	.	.	CASRGSADTQYF	TGTGCCAGCAGAGGGAGTGCAGATACGCAGTATTTT
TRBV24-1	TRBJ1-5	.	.	CATSGGESGNQPQHF	TGTGCCACCAGTGGTGGGGAGTCTGGCAATCAGCCCCAGCATTTT
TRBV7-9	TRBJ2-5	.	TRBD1	CASSWDSVLETQYF	TGTGCCAGCAGCTGGGACAGTGTTCTAGAGACCCAGTACTTC
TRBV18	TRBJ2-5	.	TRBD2	CASSPKTLAGGRGETQYF	TGTGCCAGCTCACCAAAAACGCTAGCGGGAGGAAGGGGAGAGACCCAGTACTTC
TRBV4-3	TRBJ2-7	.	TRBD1	CASSQERVVGLQGPHEQYF	TGCGCCAGCAGCCAAGAAAGGGTAGTGGGATTACAGGGGCCCCACGAGCAGTACTTC
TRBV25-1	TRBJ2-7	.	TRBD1	CASSETGARGRGEQYF	TGTGCCAGCAGTGAAACGGGTGCCAGGGGGCGTGGGGAGCAGTACTTC
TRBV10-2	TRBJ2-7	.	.	CASSMVLGSYEQYF	TGCGCCAGCAGTATGGTCCTCGGCTCCTACGAGCAGTACTTC
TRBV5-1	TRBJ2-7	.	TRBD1	CASSFGTAPREQYF	TGCGCCAGCAGCTTTGGGACAGCTCCTAGGGAGCAGTACTTC
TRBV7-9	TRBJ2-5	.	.	CASSWGATGYQETQYF	TGTGCCAGCAGCTGGGGGGCGACAGGGTACCAAGAGACCCAGTACTTC
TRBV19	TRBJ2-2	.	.	CASSMQTPGRADTGELFF	TGTGCCAGTAGTATGCAAACCCCGGGCAGGGCGGACACCGGGGAGCTGTTTTTT
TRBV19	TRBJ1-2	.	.	CASSMWAPYGYTF	TGTGCCAGTAGTATGTGGGCTCCCTATGGCTACACCTTC
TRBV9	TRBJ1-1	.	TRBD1	CASSSYGTVNTEAFF	TGTGCCAGCAGCTCATACGGGACAGTGAACACTGAAGCTTTCTTT
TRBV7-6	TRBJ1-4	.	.	CASSLGGQAHEKLFF	TGTGCCAGCAGCTTAGGGGGGCAGGCGCATGAAAAACTGTTTTTT
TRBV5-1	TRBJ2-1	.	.	CASSLIPSSYNEQFF	TGCGCCAGCAGCTTAATCCCGAGCTCCTACAATGAGCAGTTCTTC
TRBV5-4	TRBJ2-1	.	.	CASSLAIASSGNEQFF	TGTGCCAGCAGCTTGGCTATAGCGTCCTCAGGTAATGAGCAGTTCTTC
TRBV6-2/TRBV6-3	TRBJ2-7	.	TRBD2	CASSYRTSGSYEQYF	TGTGCCAGCAGTTACCGGACTAGCGGGAGTTACGAGCAGTACTTC
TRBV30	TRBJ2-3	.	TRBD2	CAWSYGRFGDTQYF	TGTGCCTGGAGTTACGGGAGGTTTGGAGATACGCAGTATTTT
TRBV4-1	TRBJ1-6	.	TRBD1	CASSQGLQGAGSPLHF	TGCGCCAGCAGCCAAGGGTTACAGGGGGCTGGTTCACCCCTCCACTTT
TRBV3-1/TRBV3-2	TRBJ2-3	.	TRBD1	CASSQLDRGYDTQYF	TGTGCCAGCAGCCAACTGGACAGGGGATACGATACGCAGTATTTT
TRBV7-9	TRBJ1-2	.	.	CASRVAGVDGYTF	TGTGCCAGCAGGGTCGCGGGGGTGGACGGCTACACCTTC
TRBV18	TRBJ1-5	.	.	CASSPPNYSNQPQHF	TGTGCCAGCTCACCACCGAACTATAGCAATCAGCCCCAGCATTTT
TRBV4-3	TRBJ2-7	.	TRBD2	CASSQDRERGIYEQYF	TGCGCCAGCAGCCAAGATCGAGAGCGGGGTATCTACGAGCAGTACTTC
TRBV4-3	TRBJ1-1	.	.	CASSQDRGGGTEAFF	TGCGCCAGCAGCCAGGACCGGGGGGGTGGCACTGAAGCTTTCTTT
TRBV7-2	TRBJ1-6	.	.	CASSLRNLGSPLHF	TGTGCCAGCAGCCTGCGAAACCTTGGTTCACCCCTCCACTTT
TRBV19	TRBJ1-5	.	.	CASSILGRPGRNQPQHF	TGTGCCAGTAGTATATTGGGGAGGCCCGGGCGCAATCAGCCCCAGCATTTT
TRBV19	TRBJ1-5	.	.	CATEGVPSNQPQHF	TGTGCCACGGAAGGGGTCCCTAGCAATCAGCCCCAGCATTTT
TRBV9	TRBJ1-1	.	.	CASSVAPGNTEAFF	TGTGCCAGCAGCGTAGCACCTGGCAACACTGAAGCTTTCTTT
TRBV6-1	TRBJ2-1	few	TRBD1	CASSETRGNQQFF	TGTGCCAGCAGTGAGACCAGGGGGAATCAGCAGTTCTTC
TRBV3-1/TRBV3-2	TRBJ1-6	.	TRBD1	CASSQRTGNSPLHF	TGTGCCAGCAGCCAAAGGACAGGCAATTCACCCCTCCACTTT
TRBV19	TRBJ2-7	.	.	CASRLSGLNSYEQYF	TGTGCCAGTAGACTTAGCGGATTAAACTCCTACGAGCAGTACTTC
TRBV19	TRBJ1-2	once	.	CASSIVPGAYGYTF	TGTGCCAGTAGTATAGTTCCAGGTGCCTATGGCTACACCTTC
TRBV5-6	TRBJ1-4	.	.	CASSLGQGGEKLFF	TGTGCCAGCAGCTTGGGGCAGGGAGGTGAAAAACTGTTTTTT
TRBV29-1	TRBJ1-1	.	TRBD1	CSAATGANTEAFF	TGCAGCGCCGCGACAGGGGCAAACACTGAAGCTTTCTTT
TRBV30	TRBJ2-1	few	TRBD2	CAWSVGLAGVGEQFF	TGTGCCTGGAGTGTAGGGCTAGCGGGAGTTGGGGAGCAGTTCTTC
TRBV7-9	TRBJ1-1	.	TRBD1	CASSLVQGAEAFF	TGTGCCAGCAGCTTAGTACAGGGGGCTGAGGCTTTCTTT
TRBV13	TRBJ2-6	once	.	CASSRLAQGPGANVLTF	TGTGCCAGCAGCCGCCTGGCCCAGGGGCCTGGGGCCAACGTCCTGACTTTC
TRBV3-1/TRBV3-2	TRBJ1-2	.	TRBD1	CASRQQGIEGYTF	TGTGCCAGCAGACAACAGGGGATTGAGGGCTACACCTTC
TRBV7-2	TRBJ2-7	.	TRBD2	CASSLVGGSSYEQYF	TGTGCCAGCAGCTTAGTTGGCGGGAGTTCTTACGAGCAGTACTTC
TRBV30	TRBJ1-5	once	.	CAWSRPGQPQHF	TGTGCCTGGAGTCGTCCCGGTCAGCCCCAGCATTTT
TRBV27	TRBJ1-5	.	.	CASGTGNQPQHF	TGTGCCAGCGGTACAGGAAATCAGCCCCAGCATTTT
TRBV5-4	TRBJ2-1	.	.	CASSVRSSYNEQFF	TGTGCCAGCAGCGTAAGGAGCTCCTACAATGAGCAGTTCTTC
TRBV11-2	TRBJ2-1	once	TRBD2	CASRQTSDNNEQFF	TGTGCCAGCAGGCAGACTAGCGATAACAATGAGCAGTTCTTC
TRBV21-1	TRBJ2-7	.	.	CASKGEYRYEQYF	TGTGCCAGCAAGGGGGAATATCGCTACGAGCAGTACTTC
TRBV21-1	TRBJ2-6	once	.	CASSKDGLASGANVLTF	TGTGCCAGCAGCAAAGATGGACTAGCGTCTGGGGCCAACGTCCTGACTTTC
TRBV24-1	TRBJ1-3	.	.	CATSGGGSGNTIYF	TGTGCCACCAGTGGCGGGGGCTCTGGAAACACCATATATTTT
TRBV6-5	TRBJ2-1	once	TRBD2	CASSYSGGVSYNEQFF	TGTGCCAGCAGTTACTCCGGGGGGGTCTCCTACAATGAGCAGTTCTTC